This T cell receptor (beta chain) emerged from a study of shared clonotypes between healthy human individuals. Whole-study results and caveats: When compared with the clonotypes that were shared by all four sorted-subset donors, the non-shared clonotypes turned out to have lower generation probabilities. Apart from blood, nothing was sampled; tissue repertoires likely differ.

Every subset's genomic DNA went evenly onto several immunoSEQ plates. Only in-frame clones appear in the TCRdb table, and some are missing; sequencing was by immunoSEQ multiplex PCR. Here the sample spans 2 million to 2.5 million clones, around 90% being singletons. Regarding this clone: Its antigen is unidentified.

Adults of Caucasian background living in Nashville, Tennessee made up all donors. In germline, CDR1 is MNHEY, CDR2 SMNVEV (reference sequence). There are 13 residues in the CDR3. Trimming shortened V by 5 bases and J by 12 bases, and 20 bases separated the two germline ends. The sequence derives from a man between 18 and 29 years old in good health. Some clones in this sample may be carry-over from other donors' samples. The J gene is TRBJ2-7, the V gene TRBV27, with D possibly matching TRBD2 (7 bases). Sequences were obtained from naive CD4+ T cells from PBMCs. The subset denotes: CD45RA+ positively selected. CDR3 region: CASSRGDTGIRYF. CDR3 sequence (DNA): TGTGCCAGCAGTCGGGGGGATACAGGGATTAGGTACTTC.